This TCR beta chain was captured in a study of shared clonotypes between healthy human individuals (dated by TCRdb to 2020 to 2022). General notes on the study: The cohort comprised a couple of women and three men aged 18 to 49 years. For each donor, CD4 naive and CD4 memory were each given three plates, CD8 naive was given two plates, and CD8 memory was given one plate. To estimate repertoire size and how much clonotypes are shared between individuals, the study performed deep sequencing of blood TCR repertoires from a few healthy adults. Different laboratories and diverse techniques were used to prepare libraries and sequence TCR repertoires, to increase sequencing depth and limit assay-specific biases. Leukapheresis yielded between about 0.94 and 8.9 billion PBMCs per donor.

Using the deep immunoSEQ assay, TCR CDR3 regions were amplified from genomic DNA by multiplex PCR. Genomic DNA extracted from each cell subset was distributed evenly over all wells of several immunoSEQ 96-well plates, and each plate served as one replicate. For sorted subsets, roughly 200 ng of genomic DNA, equivalent to tens of thousands of T cell genomes, went into each replicate PCR. The purified libraries were quantified using a Qubit 3.0 fluorometer, sized with a Bioanalyzer 2100, and then quantified again using the KAPA Library Quantification kit. Every immunoSEQ 96-well plate was sequenced on a separate single-read 150-cycle Illumina NextSeq 550 flow cell. The original pipeline was this. Because only junctional sequences without quality scores were contained in the immunoSEQ output, filtering matching that applied to full-length reads could not be performed. Sequences were annotated with PyIR, a Python wrapper for IgBLAST v1.9, using IMGT germline references to assign V/J genes and CDR3. Reads with weak V/J assignments (E-value above 1e-6), missing CDR3, stop codons, out-of-frame junctions, or ambiguous translated residues were removed. V3J clonotypes were defined as sequences sharing an identical inferred V gene, J gene, and CDR3 amino acid sequence. Percentage overlap between repertoires was computed as shared unique clonotypes divided by the size of the smaller repertoire. Three approaches were used to assess repertoire richness: RTK rarefaction, the Chao1 estimator, and Recon v2.1 estimates of unobserved clonotypes. OLGA was used to compute generation probabilities for all TCRbeta clonotypes that the gDNA method yielded from a handful of donors. Held by TCRdb, this immuneACCESS table contains in-frame sequences only and omits some clones. Under half of the omission traces to an unresolved V gene where checked; the cause of the rest is unknown. V, J and clone size are taken as reported in that table, and D and trimming were inferred from the DNA itself. This sample lists about 2.2 million clones; just over 90% were detected once. The top ten clones comprise more than 1.5% of the sample.

As concerns this clone: There is no known antigen for this receptor. Base qualities are not provided; no much larger clone lies one nucleotide away.

CD8 naive samples were obtained by positive selection for CCR7 among CD45RO-negative cells, yielding a CD45RA+CCR7+ population from which TemRA cells were excluded. Healthy HIV-negative adults with no recently reported acute infections or vaccinations were included as donors. All donors were Caucasian adults living in Nashville, Tennessee, USA. Blood was collected by leukapheresis, and PBMCs were isolated by Ficoll-Histopaque density gradient centrifugation and then cryopreserved in liquid nitrogen vapor phase. Purity and quantity of every magnetically sorted T cell population were checked by analytical flow cytometry. Genomic DNA was isolated from each sorted fraction and quantified by UV absorbance on a Nanodrop 2000c. CDR1 and CDR2 are read off the germline V gene as SGHTA and FQGTGA. The CDR3 contains 16 residues, cysteine and phenylalanine counted. This entry keeps only the CDR3 DNA: 48 bases, framed from base 1. Trimming removed 5 bases from V and 3 bases from J, leaving 18 bases between the germline ends.

Overall study results and their limits: Across a handful of donors, approximately 5% of naive CD4, approximately 3.6% of naive CD8, about 2.3% of memory CD4, and approximately 0.4% of memory CD8 clonotypes were shared. Sampling was limited to blood, and TCR repertoires in tissue likely differ from TCR repertoires in blood. Even with the large sequencing depth, rarefaction of the sorted-subset datasets indicated that sequencing was incomplete. Naive subsets generally had larger estimated clonotype richness than memory subsets. Compared with non-shared clonotypes, clonotypes shared by all four sorted-subset donors had higher generation probabilities. Based on pairwise subsampling, the degree of clonotype sharing among donors was expected to be affected by sequencing depth. The small number of donors limited the genetic and exposure-history diversity represented.

The chain uses TRBV7-3 and TRBJ2-3; the D gene is not confidently resolved. This clonotype was sampled from a man younger than 35 in good health. Some clones in this sample may be carry-over from other donors' samples. Sequencing was performed on naive CD8+ T cells from PBMCs. The sample's cell subset or site label, decoded: CD45RA+CCR7+. Here the CDR3 is given as CASSPTVGIGTDTQYF. The DNA reads as follows: TGTGCCAGCAGCCCCACGGTGGGCATTGGTACAGATACGCAGTATTTT.